Below, 22 T cell receptor beta chains from the same sample are listed, as sequenced in a study of lymphopenia after photon versus proton radiotherapy. The method was immunoSEQ multiplex PCR; TCRdb's version includes in-frame clones alone and lacks a portion of them. Of approximately 40,000 clones listed, around 83% are singletons. This specimen consisted of peripheral blood, obtained from a patient treated with proton-based radiotherapy. Receptors originate from a woman in her 70s with pancreatic cancer. Some clones in this sample may be carry-over from other donors' samples.

This clone was counted a single time. The gene calls are TRBV6-1 and TRBJ1-3, with D possibly being TRBD1 (6 bases). The CDR3 consists of 14 residues. With 6 bases removed from V and 2 bases from J, the gap between germline ends came to 11 bases. Germline V gives CDR1 MNHNS, CDR2 SASEGT. The CDR3 loop reads CASSNRQAGNTIYF. As DNA, the CDR3 is TGTGCCAGCAGCAACAGACAGGCTGGAAACACCATATATTTT.

The rearrangement uses TRBV7-2 and TRBJ2-3, with D unresolved. The germline V gene encodes CDR1 SGHTA and CDR2 FQGNSA. The CDR3 has 11 residues. V lost 8 bases and J 10 bases, leaving 13 bases between the germline ends. The CDR3 protein is CASGQYRPQYF. CDR3 DNA sequence: TGTGCCAGCGGCCAGTATCGGCCGCAGTATTTT.

The chain combines TRBV29-1 with TRBJ1-3; TRBD1 matches at 7 bases. There are 15 residues in the CDR3. The junction had 9 bases not matched to a gene; V was cut back by 6 bases and J by 1 base. Looked up from germline, CDR1 is SQVTM and CDR2 is ANQGSEA. CDR3 protein: CSVRGLGSSGNTIYF. The CDR3 DNA reads TGCAGCGTCAGGGGGTTAGGTAGTTCTGGAAACACCATATATTTT.

This chain links TRBV4-1 with TRBJ2-7; TRBD2 matches at 9 bases. The ends lost 1 base at V and 5 bases at J; junction bases unmatched: 21. In germline, CDR1 is MGHRA, CDR2 YSYEKL. The CDR3 runs 20 residues. This CDR3 is CASSQVPLIRGRAGLDEQYF. The CDR3, as DNA: TGCGCCAGCAGCCAAGTTCCCCTGATACGCGGGAGGGCCGGGTTGGACGAGCAGTACTTC.

The chain links TRBV25-1 to TRBJ2-5; D not resolved. V lost 5 bases and J lost 3, with 13 bases in between. Germline-derived CDR1 and CDR2 are MGHDK and SYGVNS. This CDR3 has 14 amino acids. The CDR3 loop reads CASSPAGGKETQYF. The CDR3 DNA reads TGTGCCAGCAGTCCAGCAGGCGGAAAAGAGACCCAGTACTTC.

V usage is TRBV7-9 and J usage is TRBJ1-2; D is uncertain. V gave up 2 bases and J gave up 8 bases, with 15 bases separating them. The germline V gene encodes CDR1 SEHNR and CDR2 FQNEAQ (reference sequence). The CDR3 has 14 amino acids. The CDR3 loop reads CASSLIAATIGYTF. The DNA of the CDR3 is TGTGCCAGCAGCTTAATTGCGGCGACGATCGGCTACACCTTC.

The genes are TRBV27 and TRBJ2-3, with TRBD2 as a possible D gene (6 bases). The CDR3 runs 15 residues. The germline V gene has CDR1 MNHEY and CDR2 SMNVEV (reference sequence). Deletions cut 2 bases from V and 3 bases from J, with 12 bases between. CDR3 in amino acids: CASSLNGRRTDTQYF. The CDR3 DNA reads TGTGCCAGCAGTTTAAACGGGAGAAGGACAGATACGCAGTATTTT.

The chain employs TRBV7-2 and TRBJ2-3, with 13 bases aligning to TRBD2. J lost 8 bases, V lost 1 base, and 6 bases had no gene match. From germline, CDR1 is SGHTA and CDR2 FQGNSA. The length of the CDR3 is 16 residues. The CDR3 DNA reads as TGTGCCAGCAGCTTAGGGAGGACTAGCGGGAGAGGTACGCAGTATTTT. Translation: CASSLGRTSGRGTQYF.

V is TRBV30 and J is TRBJ1-1; perhaps TRBD1 as D (5 bases). The germline gives CDR1 GTSNPN, CDR2 SVGIG (reference sequence). CDR3 length: 14 residues. V was shortened by 0 bases and J by 5 bases, with 13 bases between the two germline ends. CDR3 sequence: CAWSVSQGQTEAFF. CDR3 nucleotide sequence: TGTGCCTGGAGTGTCTCCCAGGGCCAAACTGAAGCTTTCTTT.

The chain joins TRBV19 to TRBJ1-1; no reliable D call. The V gene's germline CDR1 is LNHDA and CDR2 SQIVND (reference sequence). CDR3 size: 15 residues. The ends were cut back, 4 bases at V and 0 bases at J, with 12 bases in the middle. CDR3: CASSTHPYMNTEAFF. The CDR3 coding sequence is TGTGCCAGTAGTACACACCCCTACATGAACACTGAAGCTTTCTTT.

This sequence joins TRBV30 and TRBJ2-7; 8 bases agree with TRBD2. This CDR3 spans 13 amino acids. Losses at the gene ends were 2 bases for V and 4 bases for J; bases not matched to a gene: 4. Germline CDR1 is GTSNPN and CDR2 is SVGIG (reference sequence). CDR3 in amino acids: CAWSPGGHYEQYF. CDR3 nucleotide sequence: TGTGCCTGGAGTCCGGGGGGGCATTACGAGCAGTACTTC.

In its sample, this clone was seen once. The gene calls are TRBV27 and TRBJ2-1; D not resolved. Per germline, CDR1 MNHEY and CDR2 SMNVEV (reference sequence). The CDR3 contains 12 residues. V was trimmed by 4 bases and J by 8 bases, leaving 9 bases between them. The CDR3 sequence: CASSSRAHEQFF. The CDR3 bases are TGTGCCAGCAGTTCTAGAGCCCATGAGCAGTTCTTC.

This clone turned up a few times. The chain recombines TRBV6-6 with TRBJ2-7; D tentatively reads TRBD1 or TRBD2 (6 bases each). Trimming shortened V by 8 bases and J by 0 bases, and 8 bases separated the two germline ends. CDR3 length equals 12 residues. Germline CDR1 is MNHNY and CDR2 is SVGAGI (reference sequence). CDR3 nucleotide sequence: TGTGCCAGCGCGGGACACTCCTACGAGCAGTACTTC. It codes for CASAGHSYEQYF.

Here the CDR3 reads CASSTTTNTGELFF. The CDR3 nucleotides are TGTGCCAGTAGTACCACCACGAACACCGGGGAGCTGTTTTTT. The gene calls are TRBV19 and TRBJ2-2; D gene unclear. Trimming removed 4 bases from V and 0 bases from J, with 6 bases in between. This CDR3 is 14 amino acids long. Germline-derived CDR1 and CDR2 are LNHDA and SQIVND (reference sequence).

The V call is TRBV2, the J call TRBJ2-2; no firm D call. The CDR3 loop spans 13 amino acids. Germline-derived CDR1 and CDR2 are SNHLY and FYNNEI. The V end was cut by 6 bases, the J end by 2 bases, with 7 bases between. CDR3 amino acids: CASRAGNTGELFF. CDR3 nucleotides: TGTGCCAGCAGGGCAGGCAACACCGGGGAGCTGTTTTTT. The whole variable domain, filled in from reference TRBV2 and TRBJ2-2, reads EPEVTQTPSHQVTQMGQEVILRCVPISNHLYFYWYRQILGQKVEFLVSFYNNEISEKSEIFDDQFSVERPDGSNFTLKIRSTKLEDSAMYFCASRAGNTGELFFGEGSRLTVL.

V and J are TRBV15 and TRBJ1-2, with 11 positions matching TRBD1. CDR1 and CDR2 from the germline V gene are LNHNV and YYDKDF (reference sequence). V shed 1 base, J shed 6 bases, and the junction held 13 bases outside the gene matches. The CDR3 sequence is 18 residues long. Here the CDR3 DNA reads TGTGCCACCAGCAGAGTTCAAACCGGGACAGGGGGAAGGAATGGCTACACCTTC. Its translation is CATSRVQTGTGGRNGYTF. Together with reference TRBV15 and TRBJ1-2, the CDR3 gives the full variable domain: DAMVIQNPRYQVTQFGKPVTLSCSQTLNHNVMYWYQQKSSQAPKLLFHYYDKDFNNEADTPDNFQSRRPNTSFCFLDIRSPGLGDTAMYLCATSRVQTGTGGRNGYTFGSGTRLTVV.

This chain connects TRBV28 to TRBJ2-3; D call uncertain. The germline CDR1 and CDR2 sequences are MDHEN and SYDVKM. Trimming removed 3 bases from V and 0 bases from J, with 10 bases in between. This CDR3 has 15 residues. CDR3 DNA: TGTGCCAGCAGTTTTTACCAGACTAGCACAGATACGCAGTATTTT. Its protein is CASSFYQTSTDTQYF.

The rearrangement uses TRBV10-2 and TRBJ2-7, with a possible D match to TRBD2 (6 bases). This CDR3 region has 15 residues. V lost 6 bases to trimming and J lost 1 base, with 16 bases between them. Germline-derived CDR1 and CDR2 are WSHSY and SAAADI. CDR3 sequence: CASRVGVGGSYEQYF. The CDR3 DNA is TGCGCCAGCAGGGTCGGCGTGGGAGGATCCTACGAGCAGTACTTC.

The genes are TRBV5-1 and TRBJ2-2; D gene ambiguous. CDR3 size: 14 residues. V dropped 0 bases and J dropped 4 bases, with 7 bases sitting between them. CDR1 and CDR2 (germline): SGHRS, YFSETQ. The CDR3 bases are TGCGCCAGCAGCTTGGGAAAGAGCACCGGGGAGCTGTTTTTT. Translation: CASSLGKSTGELFF.

This chain joins TRBV18 and TRBJ2-7, with a possible D match to TRBD1 (6 bases). Trimming cost V 2 bases and J 11 bases, with 10 bases left between them. Germline CDR1 reads KGHSH; CDR2 reads LQKENI. There are 11 residues in the CDR3. The CDR3 DNA reads as TGTGCCAGCTCACCAGAGCAGGGGAAGTACTTC. Its protein is CASSPEQGKYF.

V and J are TRBV19 and TRBJ1-4; D unclear. Deletions cut 5 bases from V and 6 bases from J, with 4 bases between. This CDR3 has 11 amino acids. CDR1 is LNHDA, CDR2 SQIVND, per germline (reference sequence). The CDR3 reads CASSRYEKLFF. The CDR3 nucleotides are TGTGCCAGTAGTCGGTATGAAAAACTGTTTTTT. The variable domain in full, with the rest retrieved from reference TRBV19 and TRBJ1-4, is DGGITQSPKYLFRKEGQNVTLSCEQNLNHDAMYWYRQDPGQGLRLIYYSQIVNDFQKGDIAEGYSVSREKKESFPLTVTSAQKNPTAFYLCASSRYEKLFFGSGTQLSVL.

The CDR3 is CATGLAGNTDTQYF. The DNA for the CDR3 is TGTGCCACCGGACTAGCGGGAAACACAGATACGCAGTATTTT. The genes are TRBV30 and TRBJ2-3; TRBD2 agrees at 12 bases. V dropped 8 bases and J dropped 2; count of bases not matched to a gene: 5. The V gene's germline CDR1 is GTSNPN and CDR2 SVGIG (reference sequence). The CDR3 is made up of 14 amino acids.